The clone carrying this TCR beta chain appeared once. Antigen unknown. V lost 6 bases and J lost 0, with 11 bases in between. The CDR3 length is 14 residues. Germline V gene lookup returns CDR1 SQVTM and CDR2 ANQGSEA. The data were obtained in a study of cytomegalovirus exposure and HLA in healthy donors. On the study more broadly: One earlier analysis, a look at 150 million to 200 million T cells, found about 110 million unique TCR beta sequences. Findings and caveats of the study: A link between a missense DCLRE1C variant and TCR beta V- and J-gene trimming emerged from a later analysis. Analysis was performed later, and it showed HLA-associated TCR beta chains to be more clonally expanded than equally common others. Across all donors, roughly uniform sequencing depth was an assumption of the presence/absence analyses.

PCR primers comprised 60 Vbeta and 13 Jbeta primers. Method: immunoSEQ multiplex PCR; TCRdb's copy keeps in-frame clones and lacks some. This table holds more than 95,000 clones, just under 75% found once. This receptor was identified in a man aged 55 to 69 in good health and CMV-seropositive. The specimen was PBMCs. The gene calls are TRBV29-1 and TRBJ2-2, with D perhaps TRBD1 (6 bases). CDR3 coding DNA: TGCAGCGTGTCCCGGACAGCGAACACCGGGGAGCTGTTTTTT. Translating it yields CSVSRTANTGELFF.